This TCR beta chain was obtained from a study of long-term antiretroviral therapy in people with HIV. Germline V gene lookup returns CDR1 LNHDA and CDR2 SQIVND (reference sequence). CDR3 length: 14 amino acids. V was shortened by 2 bases and J by 3 bases, with 7 bases between the two germline ends. Per individual, the PBMC samples numbered at least one pre-ART and at least two post-ART. Survey level was the resolution at which the v3.0 immunoSEQ assay ran. Profiled with immunoSEQ multiplex PCR; TCRdb holds only in-frame clones, not every one. There are about 43,000 clones in the sample; approximately 86% occur only once, and approximately 5.3% lies in the top ten.

The rearrangement links TRBV19 to TRBJ2-2; D remains unclear. This TCR derives from a woman in her forties or fifties with HIV. Sequences were derived from unsorted PBMCs, sampled 0.1 years before starting antiretroviral therapy. CDR3 loop: CASSIIRDTGELFF. CDR3 DNA sequence: TGTGCCAGTAGTATAATCCGAGACACCGGGGAGCTGTTTTTT.